Shown below are 15 T cell receptor beta chains from a single sample sequenced in a study of blood T cell repertoires in COVID-19. Assay used: immunoSEQ multiplex PCR; TCRdb lists only in-frame clones, some missing. The sample consists of around 450,000 clones, 90% of them appearing once. The material sequenced was PBMCs or T cells enriched from blood (not recorded which). All receptors derive from a man aged 18 to 30 who had recovered from COVID-19.

The J gene is TRBJ1-2, the V gene TRBV9, with D unresolved. The CDR3 extends over 15 amino acids. Trimming took 0 bases from V and 0 from J, leaving 9 bases between them. Germline loops: CDR1 SGDLS, CDR2 YYNGEE. In nucleotides, the CDR3 is TGTGCCAGCAGCGTAGATACCGAGTCTAACTATGGCTACACCTTC. Protein product: CASSVDTESNYGYTF.

In its sample, this clone was seen once. The chain is built from TRBV6-1 and TRBJ2-2, with 7 bases lining up with TRBD2. The CDR3 has 17 residues. V lost 4 bases to trimming and J lost 4 bases; unmatched junction nucleotides: 12. Germline assignment: CDR1 MNHNS and CDR2 SASEGT. The CDR3 bases are TGTGCCAGCAGTGTGACTAGCTCCTGGGTGGTCACCGGGGAGCTGTTTTTT. It codes for CASSVTSSWVVTGELFF.

The chain carries TRBV18 and TRBJ2-3; 7 bases match TRBD2. Germline V CDR1 and CDR2: KGHSH, LQKENI. The CDR3 has 17 residues. The trim removed 1 base at V and 5 bases at J, leaving 12 bases unmatched. In nucleotides, the CDR3 is TGTGCCAGCTCACCACTAGCCAGCGGGGAATTGATAGATACGCAGTATTTT. Its translation: CASSPLASGELIDTQYF.

This clone was counted between two and nine times. The V gene is TRBV5-1, the J gene TRBJ1-2; 10 positions match TRBD1. The germline gives CDR1 SGHRS, CDR2 YFSETQ. The CDR3 sequence is 13 residues long. The trim removed 6 bases at V and 7 bases at J, leaving 6 bases unmatched. The DNA for the CDR3 is TGCGCCAGCACCATAGACAGGGGGCCTGGCTACACCTTC. Its protein product is CASTIDRGPGYTF.

The chain carries TRBV3-1 (or the pseudogene TRBV3-2) and TRBJ2-3, with a tentative D call TRBD2 (5 bases). V was shortened by 2 bases and J by 8 bases, with 14 bases between the two germline ends. The CDR3 consists of 14 residues. Germline V gene sequence: CDR1 LGHDT, CDR2 YNNKEL (reference sequence). The CDR3 region has the DNA TGTGCCAGCAGCCAATTACTCCCACGGGGTACGCAGTATTTT. This gives the protein CASSQLLPRGTQYF.

The chain combines TRBV9 with TRBJ1-1; D is undetermined. V lost 4 bases, J lost 1 base, and 11 bases lay in between. The CDR3 extends over 14 amino acids. From germline, CDR1 is SGDLS and CDR2 YYNGEE. CDR3 amino acids: CASSNSGRNTEAFF. The CDR3 DNA reads TGTGCCAGCAGCAACAGTGGGAGGAACACTGAAGCTTTCTTT.

The CDR3 sequence: CASSKAGGQLYEQYF. In DNA, the CDR3 is TGTGCCAGCAGCAAAGCAGGGGGCCAACTCTACGAGCAGTACTTC. This chain links TRBV11-3 with TRBJ2-7; 8 bases align to TRBD1. The CDR3 extends over 15 amino acids. V shed 5 bases, J shed 3 bases, and the junction held 9 bases outside the gene matches. The germline V gene has CDR1 SGHNT and CDR2 YENEEA.

This rearrangement joins TRBV9 to TRBJ2-5, with 7 bases identical to TRBD2. CDR1 SGDLS and CDR2 YYNGEE come from the germline V gene. The CDR3 length is 15 residues. V was clipped by 4 bases and J by 5 bases; unmatched bases: 11. CDR3 nucleotide sequence: TGTGCCAGCAGCTCGTGGGAGGGCCTGCTGGAGACCCAGTACTTC. It translates to CASSSWEGLLETQYF.

This chain joins TRBV7-8 and TRBJ1-2; 8 bases are a match to TRBD1. The CDR3 contains 14 residues. V was clipped by 4 bases and J by 8 bases; unmatched bases: 9. Germline-derived CDR1 and CDR2 are SGHVS and FQNEAQ. CDR3 DNA sequence: TGTGCCAGCAGCTCAAGGACAGGGAGTTACGGCTACACCTTC. Its protein product is CASSSRTGSYGYTF. The complete variable domain, with remaining parts taken from reference TRBV7-8 and TRBJ1-2, reads GAGVSQSPRYKVAKRGQDVALRCDPISGHVSLFWYQQALGQGPEFLTYFQNEAQLDKSGLPSDRFFAERPEGSVSTLKIQRTQQEDSAVYLCASSSRTGSYGYTFGSGTRLTVV.

V gene TRBV7-9 combines with J gene TRBJ1-3; D is undetermined. Trimming pared 4 bases from V and 0 bases from J, leaving 10 bases between. Germline V gives CDR1 SEHNR, CDR2 FQNEAQ (reference sequence). This CDR3 contains 15 residues. The CDR3 loop reads CASSSSDLSGNTIYF. In DNA form, the CDR3 reads TGTGCCAGCAGCTCCAGCGACCTCTCTGGAAACACCATATATTTT.

V usage is TRBV19 and J usage is TRBJ1-6; 9 bases match TRBD1. CDR1 is LNHDA, CDR2 SQIVND, per germline (reference sequence). Trimming took 10 bases from V and 9 from J; bases not matched to a gene: 7. CDR3 length equals 13 residues. CDR3 in amino acids: CATWDRVSSPLHF. The CDR3 DNA sequence: TGTGCCACTTGGGACAGGGTGAGTTCACCCCTCCACTTT.

The chain recombines TRBV6-4 with TRBJ1-5, with D unclear. The germline gives CDR1 MRHNA, CDR2 SNTAGT. The CDR3 runs to 13 residues. V dropped 3 bases and J dropped 6 bases, with 9 bases sitting between them. CDR3 sequence (DNA): TGTGCCAGCAGTGAAGAGGGTCGTCAGCCCCAGCATTTT. It specifies CASSEEGRQPQHF.

The chain carries TRBV29-1 and TRBJ2-3; the D gene is possibly TRBD2 (5 bases). With 1 base removed from V and 2 bases from J, the gap between germline ends came to 13 bases. This CDR3 has 15 amino acids. Germline V lookup: CDR1 SQVTM, CDR2 ANQGSEA. The CDR3 region has the DNA TGCAGCGTTGAAGGTTGGACTTATCACACAGATACGCAGTATTTT. As protein: CSVEGWTYHTDTQYF.

The chain combines TRBV6-6 with TRBJ2-2, with D uncertain. Germline CDR1 is MNHNY and CDR2 is SVGAGI (reference sequence). This CDR3 has 11 amino acids. V dropped 7 bases and J dropped 4 bases, with 4 bases sitting between them. DNA for the CDR3: TGTGCCAGCACTAGCACCGGGGAGCTGTTTTTT. Encoded protein: CASTSTGELFF.

This chain joins TRBV6-5 and TRBJ1-1; no firm D call. The germline V and J ends were trimmed by 7 bases and 1 base, with 10 bases remaining between them. In germline, CDR1 is MNHEY, CDR2 SVGAGI. The CDR3 is 13 residues long. CDR3 sequence (DNA): TGTGCCAGCACCCCCGCCGGGAACACTGAAGCTTTCTTT. Its protein is CASTPAGNTEAFF.